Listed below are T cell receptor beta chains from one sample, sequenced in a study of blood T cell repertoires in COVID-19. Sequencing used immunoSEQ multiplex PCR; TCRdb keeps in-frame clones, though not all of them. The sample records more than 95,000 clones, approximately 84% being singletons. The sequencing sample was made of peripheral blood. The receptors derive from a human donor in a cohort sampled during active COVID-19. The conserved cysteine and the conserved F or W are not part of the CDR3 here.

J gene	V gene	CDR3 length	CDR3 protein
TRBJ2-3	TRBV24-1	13	ATSDRQGDADTQY
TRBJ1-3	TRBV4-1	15	ASSQELTVFSGNTIY
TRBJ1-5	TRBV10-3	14	AISAQGAQVNQPQH
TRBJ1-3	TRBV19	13	ASSIVSVSGNTIY
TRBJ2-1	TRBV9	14	ASSVDSDSSYNEQF
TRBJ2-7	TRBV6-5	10	ASSTGTNEQY
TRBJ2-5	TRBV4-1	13	ASSPDRGEQETQY
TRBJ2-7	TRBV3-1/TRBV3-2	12	ASSHGRREGEQY
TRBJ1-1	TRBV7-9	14	ASSLGQGALGTEAF
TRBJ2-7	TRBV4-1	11	ASSRDRAYEQY
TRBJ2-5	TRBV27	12	ASRRAGGAETQY
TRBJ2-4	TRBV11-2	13	ASSLDVAGENIQY
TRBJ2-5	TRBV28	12	ASSSRTAQETQY
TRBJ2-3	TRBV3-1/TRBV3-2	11	ASLAGGTDTQY
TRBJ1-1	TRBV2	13	ASSEGGQLNTEAF
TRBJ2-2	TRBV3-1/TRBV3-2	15	ASSQSPGQGLTGELF
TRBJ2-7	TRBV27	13	ASSFTGMGVGEQY
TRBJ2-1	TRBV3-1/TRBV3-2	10	ASSQAGNEQF
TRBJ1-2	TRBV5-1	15	ASSAPGQGVFVYGYT
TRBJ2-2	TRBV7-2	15	ASSLSPSSGGTGELF
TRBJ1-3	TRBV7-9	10	ASRQERNTIY
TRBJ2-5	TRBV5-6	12	ASSLEGAGETQY
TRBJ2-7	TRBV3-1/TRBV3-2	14	ASSQKGVSKVHEQY
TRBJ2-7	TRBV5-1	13	ASSLGAGGTYEQY
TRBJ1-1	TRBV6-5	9	ASSRNTEAF
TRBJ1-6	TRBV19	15	ASSEGQRSSYNSPLH
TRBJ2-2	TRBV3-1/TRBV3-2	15	ASSQGLAGERTGELF
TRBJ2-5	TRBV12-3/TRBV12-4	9	ASSPQETQY